The source of this T cell receptor (beta chain) is a study of follicular helper T cells after annual influenza vaccination. Trimming took 2 bases from V and 8 from J; bases not matched to a gene: 9. The CDR3 runs to 16 residues. CDR1 is SGDLS and CDR2 is YYNGEE in the germline V gene. Sequencing was performed with immunoSEQ multiplex PCR; in TCRdb, only in-frame clones are kept and a portion is missing. Of about 6,800 clones listed, around four fifths are singletons. The time point is: 2015-2016 season, 7 days after influenza vaccination. The receptor was derived from an adult who received the influenza vaccine. V is TRBV9 and J is TRBJ2-3; 12 bases fit TRBD2. This sample comprised CXCR5- memory CD4+ T cells sorted from blood, obtained 7 days after influenza vaccination. CDR3 sequence reads: CASSVDPSGGARTQYF. DNA of the CDR3: TGTGCCAGCAGCGTTGATCCTAGCGGGGGGGCGCGTACGCAGTATTTT.